Shown below are 10 T cell receptor beta chains from a single sample sequenced in a study of shared clonotypes between healthy human individuals. The method was immunoSEQ multiplex PCR; TCRdb's version includes in-frame clones alone and lacks a portion of them. The sample has 2 million to 3 million clones, approximately 93% seen once; the top ten hold about 0.38%. The sample was naive CD4+ T cells from PBMCs. Subset described: CD45RA+ positively selected. These receptors were obtained from a man between 18 and 29 years old in good health. Some clones in this sample may be carry-over from other donors' samples.

The chain is built from TRBV7-3 and TRBJ1-1; unclear D gene. Germline assignment: CDR1 SGHTA and CDR2 FQGTGA. CDR3 length: 13 residues. The ends were cut back, 5 bases at V and 5 bases at J, with 12 bases in the middle. The DNA of the CDR3 is TGTGCCAGCAGCAGAATAGCCGGGACTGAAGCTTTCTTT. Translation gives CASSRIAGTEAFF.

The chain couples TRBV9 to TRBJ1-2; D gene uncertain. Per germline, CDR1 SGDLS and CDR2 YYNGEE. V was pared by 0 bases and J by 8 bases, with 14 bases between. The CDR3 spans 14 residues. The CDR3 DNA reads as TGTGCCAGCAGCGTAGGGGGAGGAGGGAAAGGCTACACCTTC. Translated: CASSVGGGGKGYTF.

Notes on this clone: Other DNA sequences from this sample encode an identical CDR3 as well. The chain is built from TRBV28 and TRBJ2-7; D might be TRBD1 (5 bases). CDR3 length equals 14 residues. Trimming took off 3 bases at V and 0 bases at J, with 9 bases between the two ends. In germline, CDR1 is MDHEN, CDR2 SYDVKM. In nucleotides, the CDR3 is TGTGCCAGCAGTTTGGGTGGGGCCTCCTACGAGCAGTACTTC. Translating it yields CASSLGGASYEQYF.

For this clone: This sample also contains other DNA sequences that code for the same CDR3. The J gene is TRBJ2-7, the V gene TRBV19; 8 nucleotides match TRBD2. CDR1 is LNHDA and CDR2 is SQIVND in the germline V gene (reference sequence). The CDR3 totals 15 residues. V shed 3 bases, J shed 0 bases, and the junction held 4 bases outside the gene matches. The CDR3 DNA reads as TGTGCCAGTAGTATTGGGCTAGCGGGCTCCTACGAGCAGTACTTC. Amino acid sequence: CASSIGLAGSYEQYF.

The V and J genes are TRBV7-2 and TRBJ2-5, with 7 bases that match TRBD1. Trimming took 5 bases from V and 5 from J; bases not matched to a gene: 5. This CDR3 region has 13 residues. Germline CDR1 is SGHTA and CDR2 is FQGNSA. In DNA, the CDR3 is TGTGCCAGCAGCCCGGGACAGAGGGAGACCCAGTACTTC. Translating gives CASSPGQRETQYF.

V and J are TRBV30 and TRBJ2-1; 7 bases agree with TRBD2. Germline loops: CDR1 GTSNPN, CDR2 SVGIG (reference sequence). Unmatched junction bases numbered 2, after V lost 5 bases and J lost 1 base. The CDR3 runs 13 residues. CDR3 amino acids: CAWRLASYNEQFF. The CDR3 DNA follows: TGTGCCTGGCGACTAGCTTCCTACAATGAGCAGTTCTTC.

V is TRBV5-1 and J is TRBJ2-1; 9 nucleotides align to TRBD2. The CDR3 runs 17 residues. Germline trimming cut 0 bases from V and 4 bases from J; bases unmatched to any gene: 8. Germline CDR1 is SGHRS and CDR2 is YFSETQ. DNA of the CDR3: TGCGCCAGCAGCTTGGAAGGGTCTAGCGGGATTTACAATGAGCAGTTCTTC. Translating gives CASSLEGSSGIYNEQFF.

This chain joins TRBV6-1 and TRBJ1-5; D unclear. Trimming pared 4 bases from V and 4 bases from J, leaving 17 bases between. Germline assignment: CDR1 MNHNS and CDR2 SASEGT. The CDR3 is made up of 16 amino acids. Here the CDR3 DNA reads TGTGCCAGCAGTGGCCTGCCCCAGTGGAATAATCAGCCCCAGCATTTT. This encodes CASSGLPQWNNQPQHF.

This sequence joins TRBV19 and TRBJ1-5; the D is unclear. This CDR3 has 14 residues. Germline CDR1 and CDR2: LNHDA and SQIVND (reference sequence). Trimming took 6 bases from V and 1 from J, leaving 10 bases between them. CDR3 residues: CASRGWPSNQPQHF. The CDR3 DNA sequence: TGTGCCAGTAGGGGATGGCCAAGCAATCAGCCCCAGCATTTT.

The rearrangement links TRBV28 to TRBJ2-7; either TRBD1 or TRBD2 may fit D (8 bases each). Trimming removed 5 bases at V and 4 bases at J, with 18 bases between. This CDR3 has 15 residues. Germline CDR1 is MDHEN and CDR2 is SYDVKM. CDR3 sequence (DNA): TGTGCCAGCAGTCCCGGGGGGGGACAGGTTTACGAGCAGTACTTC. Its translation: CASSPGGGQVYEQYF.